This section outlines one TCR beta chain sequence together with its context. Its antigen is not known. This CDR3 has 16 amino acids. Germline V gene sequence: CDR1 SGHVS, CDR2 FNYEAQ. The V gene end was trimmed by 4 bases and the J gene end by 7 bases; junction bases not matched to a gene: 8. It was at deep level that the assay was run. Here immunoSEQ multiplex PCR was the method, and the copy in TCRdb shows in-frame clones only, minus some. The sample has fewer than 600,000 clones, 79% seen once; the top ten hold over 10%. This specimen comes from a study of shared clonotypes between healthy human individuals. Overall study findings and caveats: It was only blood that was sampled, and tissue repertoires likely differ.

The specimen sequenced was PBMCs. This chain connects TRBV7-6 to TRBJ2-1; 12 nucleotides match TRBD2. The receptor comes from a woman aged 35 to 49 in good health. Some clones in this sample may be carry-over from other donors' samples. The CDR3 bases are TGTGCCAGCAGCTCCAAGGGACTAGCGGGTTATAATGAGCAGTTCTTC. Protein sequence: CASSSKGLAGYNEQFF.